This T cell receptor beta chain was captured in a study of identical twins. The CDR3 totals 18 residues. V shed 0 bases and J 7 bases; nucleotides not matched to a gene: 10. Germline CDR1 LGHNA, CDR2 YNFKEQ. TCRdb analysed the 5' RACE reads with MiXCR anew, one entry per CDR3 protein. Counted here are about 920,000 distinct CDR3 sequences, 12% occurring once; the ten biggest clones make up 1.5% to 2%. These data also featured in a second study, about yellow fever vaccine responses in identical twins. That paper states: Vaccine T cell responses of twins reportedly seemed partly convergent and partly personalized.

Source material: PBMCs. The chain links TRBV4-2 to TRBJ2-2; 11 bases are shared with TRBD2. The receptor was isolated from a woman under 30 in good health. CDR3 sequence reads: CASSQELASGGLGGELFF. The DNA of the CDR3 is TGTGCCAGCAGCCAAGAATTGGCTAGCGGGGGGCTAGGCGGGGAGCTGTTTTTT.